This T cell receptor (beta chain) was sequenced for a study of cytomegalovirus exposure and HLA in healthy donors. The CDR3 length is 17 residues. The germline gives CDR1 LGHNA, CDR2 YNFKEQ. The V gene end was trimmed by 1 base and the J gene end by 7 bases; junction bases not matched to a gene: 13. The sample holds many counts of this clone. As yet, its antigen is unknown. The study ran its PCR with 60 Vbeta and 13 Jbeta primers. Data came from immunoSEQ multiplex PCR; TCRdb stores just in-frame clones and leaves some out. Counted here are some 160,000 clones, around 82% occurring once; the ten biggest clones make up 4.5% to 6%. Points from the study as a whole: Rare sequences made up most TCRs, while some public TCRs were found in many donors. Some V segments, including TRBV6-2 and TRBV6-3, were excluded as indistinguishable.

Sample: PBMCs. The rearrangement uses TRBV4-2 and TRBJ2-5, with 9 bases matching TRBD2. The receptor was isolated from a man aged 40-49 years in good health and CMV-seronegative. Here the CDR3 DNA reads TGTGCCAGCAGCCAAGCCGCGGGGGGGAGACGTTCGGGGACCCAGTACTTC. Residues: CASSQAAGGRRSGTQYF.